This TCR beta chain was sequenced during a study of cytomegalovirus exposure and HLA in healthy donors. Only in-frame clones appear in the TCRdb table, and some are missing; sequencing was by immunoSEQ multiplex PCR. The data show under 65,000 clones, about nine tenths seen once. This CDR3 region has 13 residues. Germline assignment: CDR1 SNHLY and CDR2 FYNNEI. Deletions cut 5 bases from V and 3 bases from J, with 10 bases between. With respect to this clone: Its antigen is as yet unknown.

Regarding the study as a whole: Both high specificity and high sensitivity reportedly marked the classifier's diagnosis of cytomegalovirus status. Cytomegalovirus-associated TCR beta chains were listed, numbering 150 to 200. According to a later analysis, TCR clusters from the first cohort tended to co-occur in the 120 or so validation repertoires.

The sequence derives from a woman aged 18-35 years in good health and CMV-seropositive. The chain carries TRBV2 and TRBJ1-2; D gene ambiguous. The sample consisted of PBMCs. For the CDR3, the DNA is TGTGCCAGCAGTTCTGGGCGGGACTATGGCTACACCTTC. Its protein product is CASSSGRDYGYTF. The full variable domain, its missing parts supplied by reference TRBV2 and TRBJ1-2, is EPEVTQTPSHQVTQMGQEVILRCVPISNHLYFYWYRQILGQKVEFLVSFYNNEISEKSEIFDDQFSVERPDGSNFTLKIRSTKLEDSAMYFCASSSGRDYGYTFGSGTRLTVV.